These T cell receptor beta chains were read from a single sample in a study of T cell responses to AZD1222 COVID-19 vaccine. Profiling relied on immunoSEQ multiplex PCR, and the TCRdb table lists in-frame clones only, not all of them. The repertoire has over 45,000 clones, 70% to 90% of them found once; the top ten carry less than 15%. The sequencing here drew on peripheral blood, taken on day 0 of AZD1222 vaccination. Source of these receptors: an adult in good health. CDR3s include the opening cysteine and the closing phenylalanine or tryptophan. D genes are given only for firm matches. Only some rows state a clone size, as once, few, many or a class for expanded clones.

cdr3_nt: TGTGCCAGCAGTTCCAACCAGGGGAGCGGCACCGGGGAGCTGTTTTTT
cdr3_aa: CASSSNQGSGTGELFF
cdr3_length: 16
d_call: -
v_call: TRBV27
j_call: TRBJ2-2
clone_size: -

cdr3_nt: TGTGCCAGCAGCGTCACAAACACCGGGGAGCTGTTTTTT
cdr3_aa: CASSVTNTGELFF
cdr3_length: 13
d_call: -
v_call: TRBV7-9
j_call: TRBJ2-2
clone_size: once

cdr3_nt: TGTGCCAGCTCACCTACAGGAGGAGAACAGTACTTC
cdr3_aa: CASSPTGGEQYF
cdr3_length: 12
d_call: -
v_call: TRBV18
j_call: TRBJ2-7
clone_size: -

cdr3_nt: TGTGCCAGCAGTGAACAGCCCTCTAGCACAGATACGCAGTATTTT
cdr3_aa: CASSEQPSSTDTQYF
cdr3_length: 15
d_call: -
v_call: TRBV6-1
j_call: TRBJ2-3
clone_size: -

cdr3_nt: TGTGCCAGCAGCTTAACAGGGATGGGCTACGAGCAGTACTTC
cdr3_aa: CASSLTGMGYEQYF
cdr3_length: 14
d_call: -
v_call: TRBV11-2
j_call: TRBJ2-7
clone_size: -

cdr3_nt: TGTGCCTGGCTAGGACAGGGAGGGTCACCCCTCCACTTT
cdr3_aa: CAWLGQGGSPLHF
cdr3_length: 13
d_call: TRBD1
v_call: TRBV30
j_call: TRBJ1-6
clone_size: -

cdr3_nt: TGTGCCAGCGGACACAGGGGGCTGGAAGCTTTCTTT
cdr3_aa: CASGHRGLEAFF
cdr3_length: 12
d_call: TRBD1
v_call: TRBV12-3/TRBV12-4
j_call: TRBJ1-1
clone_size: few

cdr3_nt: TGTGCCAGCAGACAACGGGACAGGGGGCGCAGCTATGGCTACACCTTC
cdr3_aa: CASRQRDRGRSYGYTF
cdr3_length: 16
d_call: TRBD1
v_call: TRBV6-6
j_call: TRBJ1-2
clone_size: -

cdr3_nt: TGTGCCAGCAGCCCTGGACAGGTGGGCACAGATACGCAGTATTTT
cdr3_aa: CASSPGQVGTDTQYF
cdr3_length: 15
d_call: TRBD1
v_call: TRBV11-2
j_call: TRBJ2-3
clone_size: -

cdr3_nt: TGTGCCAGCAGTTTAGGGTCCAACTACGAGCAGTACTTC
cdr3_aa: CASSLGSNYEQYF
cdr3_length: 13
d_call: -
v_call: TRBV28
j_call: TRBJ2-7
clone_size: -

cdr3_nt: TGTGCCAGCAGGAGCACAGGGTCACCCTATGGCTACACCTTC
cdr3_aa: CASRSTGSPYGYTF
cdr3_length: 14
d_call: -
v_call: TRBV6-4
j_call: TRBJ1-2
clone_size: -

cdr3_nt: TGCGCCAGCAGCCAAGTACTAAGGGCTAATTATGGCTACACCTTC
cdr3_aa: CASSQVLRANYGYTF
cdr3_length: 15
d_call: -
v_call: TRBV4-1
j_call: TRBJ1-2
clone_size: -